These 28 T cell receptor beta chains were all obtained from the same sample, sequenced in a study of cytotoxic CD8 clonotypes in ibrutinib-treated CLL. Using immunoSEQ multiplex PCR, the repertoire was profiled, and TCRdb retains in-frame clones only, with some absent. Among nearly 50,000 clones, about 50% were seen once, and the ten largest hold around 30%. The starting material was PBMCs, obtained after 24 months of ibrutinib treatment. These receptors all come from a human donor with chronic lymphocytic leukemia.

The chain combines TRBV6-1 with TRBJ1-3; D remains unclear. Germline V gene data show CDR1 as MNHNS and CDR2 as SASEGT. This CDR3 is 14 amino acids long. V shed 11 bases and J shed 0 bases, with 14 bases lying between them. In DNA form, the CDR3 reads TGTGCCGGCTCCGACGGGAGCTCTGGAAACACCATATATTTT. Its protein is CAGSDGSSGNTIYF.

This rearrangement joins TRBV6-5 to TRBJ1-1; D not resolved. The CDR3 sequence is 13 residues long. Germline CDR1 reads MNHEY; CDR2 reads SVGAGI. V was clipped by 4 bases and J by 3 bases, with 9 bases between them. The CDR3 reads CASSSRADTEAFF. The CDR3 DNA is TGTGCCAGCAGTTCCCGCGCGGACACTGAAGCTTTCTTT.

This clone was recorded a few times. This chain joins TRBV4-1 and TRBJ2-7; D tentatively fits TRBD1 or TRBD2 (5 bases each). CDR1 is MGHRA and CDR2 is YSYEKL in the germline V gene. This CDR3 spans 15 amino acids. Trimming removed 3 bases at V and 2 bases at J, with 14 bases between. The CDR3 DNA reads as TGCGCCAGCAGCCATTTTTGGGGGTCTCCCTACGAGCAGTACTTC. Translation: CASSHFWGSPYEQYF.

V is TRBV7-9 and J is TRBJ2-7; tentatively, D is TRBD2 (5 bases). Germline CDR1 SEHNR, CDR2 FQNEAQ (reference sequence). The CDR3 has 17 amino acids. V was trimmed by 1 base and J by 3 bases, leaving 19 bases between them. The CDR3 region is CASSLGTSSDWSYEQYF. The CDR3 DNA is TGTGCCAGCAGCTTAGGTACCTCCTCGGACTGGAGCTACGAGCAGTACTTC.

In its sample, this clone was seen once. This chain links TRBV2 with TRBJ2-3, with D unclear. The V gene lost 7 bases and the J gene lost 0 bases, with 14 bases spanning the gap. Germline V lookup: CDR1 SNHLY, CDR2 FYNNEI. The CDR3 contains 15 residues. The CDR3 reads CASKAQTISTDTQYF. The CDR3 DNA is TGTGCCAGCAAAGCGCAGACGATTAGCACAGATACGCAGTATTTT.

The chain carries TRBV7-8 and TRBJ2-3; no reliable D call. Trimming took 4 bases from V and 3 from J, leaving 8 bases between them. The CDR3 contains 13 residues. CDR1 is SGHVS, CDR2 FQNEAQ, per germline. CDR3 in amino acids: CASSSQGTDTQYF. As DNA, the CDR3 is TGTGCCAGCAGCTCGCAAGGGACAGATACGCAGTATTTT.

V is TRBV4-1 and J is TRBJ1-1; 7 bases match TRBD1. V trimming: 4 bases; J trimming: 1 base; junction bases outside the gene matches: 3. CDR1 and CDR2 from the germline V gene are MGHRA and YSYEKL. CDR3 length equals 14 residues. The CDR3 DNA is TGCGCCAGCAGCCCTTACAGGGGGAACACTGAAGCTTTCTTT. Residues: CASSPYRGNTEAFF.

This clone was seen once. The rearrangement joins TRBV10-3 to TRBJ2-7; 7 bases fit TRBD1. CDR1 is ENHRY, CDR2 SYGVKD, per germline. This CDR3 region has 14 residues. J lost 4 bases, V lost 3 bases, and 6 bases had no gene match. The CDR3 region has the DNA TGTGCCATCAGTGAAGGGGGCAGATTATACGAGCAGTACTTC. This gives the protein CAISEGGRLYEQYF.

CDR3 residues: CASTSWGPIKNTQYF. DNA for the CDR3: TGTGCCAGCACCTCGTGGGGGCCGATAAAAAATACGCAGTATTTT. V and J are TRBV6-5 and TRBJ2-3, with a weak D call TRBD1 (6 bases). This CDR3 is 15 amino acids long. Deletions cut 7 bases from V and 7 bases from J, with 21 bases between. Germline V gene sequence: CDR1 MNHEY, CDR2 SVGAGI.

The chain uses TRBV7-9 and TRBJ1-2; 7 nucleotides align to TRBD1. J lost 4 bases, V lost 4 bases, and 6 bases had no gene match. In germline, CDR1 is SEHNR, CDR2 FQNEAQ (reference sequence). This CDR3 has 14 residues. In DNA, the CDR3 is TGTGCCAGCAGCTATGAGGGACAGACCTATGGCTACACCTTC. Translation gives CASSYEGQTYGYTF.

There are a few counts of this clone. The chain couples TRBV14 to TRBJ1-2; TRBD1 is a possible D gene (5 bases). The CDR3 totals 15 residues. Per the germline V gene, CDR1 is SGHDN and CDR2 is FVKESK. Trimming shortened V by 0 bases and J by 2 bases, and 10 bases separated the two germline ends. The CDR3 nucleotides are TGTGCCAGCAGCCAAGAAGGGACGGAGAACTATGGCTACACCTTC. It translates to CASSQEGTENYGYTF.

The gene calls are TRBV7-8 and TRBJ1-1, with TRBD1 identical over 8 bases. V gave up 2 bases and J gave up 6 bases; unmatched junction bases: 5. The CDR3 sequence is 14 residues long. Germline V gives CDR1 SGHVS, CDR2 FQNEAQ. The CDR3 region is CASSLRAQGAEAFF. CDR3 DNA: TGTGCCAGCAGCTTAAGGGCACAGGGGGCTGAAGCTTTCTTT.

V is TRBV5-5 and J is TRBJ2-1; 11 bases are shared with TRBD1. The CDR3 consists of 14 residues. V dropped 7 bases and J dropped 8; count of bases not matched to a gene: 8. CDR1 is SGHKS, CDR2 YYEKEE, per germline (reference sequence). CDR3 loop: CASGGQGAFDEQFF. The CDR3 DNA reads TGTGCCAGCGGAGGACAGGGGGCATTCGATGAGCAGTTCTTC.

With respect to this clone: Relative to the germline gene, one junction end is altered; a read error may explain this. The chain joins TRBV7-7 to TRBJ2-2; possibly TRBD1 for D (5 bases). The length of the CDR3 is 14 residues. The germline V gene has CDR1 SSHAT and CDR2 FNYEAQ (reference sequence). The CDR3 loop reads CASSLAGQGGELFF. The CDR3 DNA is TGTGCTAGCAGCTTAGCAGGCCAGGGAGGGGAGCTGTTTTTT. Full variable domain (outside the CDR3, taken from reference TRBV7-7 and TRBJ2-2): GAGVSQSPRYKVTKRGQDVTLRCDPISSHATLYWYQQALGQGPEFLTYFNYEAQPDKSGLPSDRFSAERPEGSISTLTIQRTEQRDSAMYRCASSLAGQGGELFFGEGSRLTVL.

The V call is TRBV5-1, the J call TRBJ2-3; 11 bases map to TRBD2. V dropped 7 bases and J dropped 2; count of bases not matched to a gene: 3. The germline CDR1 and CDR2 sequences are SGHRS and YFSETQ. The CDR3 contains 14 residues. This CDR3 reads CASSSGGYTDTQYF. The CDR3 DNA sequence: TGCGCCAGCTCTAGCGGGGGGTACACAGATACGCAGTATTTT. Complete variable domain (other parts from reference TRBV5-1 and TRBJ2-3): KAGVTQTPRYLIKTRGQQVTLSCSPISGHRSVSWYQQTPGQGLQFLFEYFSETQRNKGNFPGRFSGRQFSNSRSEMNVSTLELGDSALYLCASSSGGYTDTQYFGPGTRLTVL.

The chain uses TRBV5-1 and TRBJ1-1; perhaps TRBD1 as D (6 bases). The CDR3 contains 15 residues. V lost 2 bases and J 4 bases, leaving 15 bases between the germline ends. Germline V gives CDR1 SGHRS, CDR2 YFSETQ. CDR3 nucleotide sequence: TGCGCCAGCAGCTTAGACGGACAGTTCTTCACTGAAGCTTTCTTT. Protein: CASSLDGQFFTEAFF.

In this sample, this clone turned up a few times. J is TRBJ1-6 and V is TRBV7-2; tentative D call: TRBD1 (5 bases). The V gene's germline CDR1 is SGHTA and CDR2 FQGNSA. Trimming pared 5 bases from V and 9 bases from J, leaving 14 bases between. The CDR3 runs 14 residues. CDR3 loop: CASSPPGVTSPLHF. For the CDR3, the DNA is TGTGCCAGCAGCCCTCCGGGGGTAACTTCACCCCTCCACTTT.

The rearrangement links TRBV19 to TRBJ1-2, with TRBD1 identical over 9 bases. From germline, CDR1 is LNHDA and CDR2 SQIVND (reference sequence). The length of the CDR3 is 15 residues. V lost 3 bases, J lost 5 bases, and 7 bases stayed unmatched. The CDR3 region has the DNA TGTGCCAGTAGTATCTCAGGGACAGGGCGGTATGGCTACACCTTC. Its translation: CASSISGTGRYGYTF.

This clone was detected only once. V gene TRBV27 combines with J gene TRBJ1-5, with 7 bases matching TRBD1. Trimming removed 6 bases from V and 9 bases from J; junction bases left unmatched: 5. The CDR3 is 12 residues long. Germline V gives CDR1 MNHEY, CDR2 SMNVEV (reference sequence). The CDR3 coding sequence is TGTGCCAGCAGGACAGGGACGGGGCCCCAGCATTTT. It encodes CASRTGTGPQHF.

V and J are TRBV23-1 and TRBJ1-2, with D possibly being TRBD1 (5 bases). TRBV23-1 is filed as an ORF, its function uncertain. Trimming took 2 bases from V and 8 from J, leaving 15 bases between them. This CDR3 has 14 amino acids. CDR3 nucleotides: TGCGCCAGCAGTCAAAGCCCCGGGGCGGGAGGCTACACCTTC. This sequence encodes CASSQSPGAGGYTF.

The CDR3 sequence is CAISGGSGGLSSYNEQFF. The CDR3 coding sequence is TGTGCCATCAGTGGAGGTAGCGGGGGGCTTAGCTCCTACAATGAGCAGTTCTTC. The gene calls are TRBV10-3 and TRBJ2-1; 10 bases map to TRBD2. The CDR3 sequence is 18 residues long. J lost 0 bases, V lost 4 bases, and 9 bases had no gene match. Germline loops: CDR1 ENHRY, CDR2 SYGVKD.

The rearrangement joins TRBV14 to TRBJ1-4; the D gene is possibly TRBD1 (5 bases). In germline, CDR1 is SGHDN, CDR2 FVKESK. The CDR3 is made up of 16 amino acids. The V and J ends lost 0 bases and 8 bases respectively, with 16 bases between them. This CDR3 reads CASSQDRGPAREKLFF. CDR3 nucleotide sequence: TGTGCCAGCAGCCAAGATAGGGGCCCGGCAAGGGAAAAACTGTTTTTT.

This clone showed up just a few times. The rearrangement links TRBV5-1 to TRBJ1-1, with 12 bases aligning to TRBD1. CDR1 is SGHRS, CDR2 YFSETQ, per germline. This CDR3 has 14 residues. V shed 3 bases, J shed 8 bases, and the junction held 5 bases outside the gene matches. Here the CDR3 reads CASSSGQGAREAFF. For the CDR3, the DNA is TGCGCCAGCAGCTCGGGACAGGGGGCGCGGGAAGCTTTCTTT.

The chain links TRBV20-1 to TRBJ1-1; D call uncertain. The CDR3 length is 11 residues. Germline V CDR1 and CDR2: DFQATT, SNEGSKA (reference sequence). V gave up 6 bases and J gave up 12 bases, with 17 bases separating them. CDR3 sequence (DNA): TGCAGTGCGCCACAAGTAGAGGGCCCTTTCTTT. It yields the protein CSAPQVEGPFF.

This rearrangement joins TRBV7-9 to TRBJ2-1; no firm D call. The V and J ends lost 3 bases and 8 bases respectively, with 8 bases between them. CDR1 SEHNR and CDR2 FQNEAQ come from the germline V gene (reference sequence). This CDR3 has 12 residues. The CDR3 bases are TGTGCCAGCAGCTTTAGAATCGATGAGCAGTTCTTC. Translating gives CASSFRIDEQFF.

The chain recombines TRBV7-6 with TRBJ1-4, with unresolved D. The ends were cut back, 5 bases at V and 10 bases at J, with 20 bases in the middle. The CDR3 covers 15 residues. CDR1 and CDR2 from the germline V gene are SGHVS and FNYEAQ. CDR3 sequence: CASSPEAAPVVKLFF. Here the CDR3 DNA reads TGTGCCAGCAGCCCAGAAGCCGCGCCGGTGGTAAAACTGTTTTTT.

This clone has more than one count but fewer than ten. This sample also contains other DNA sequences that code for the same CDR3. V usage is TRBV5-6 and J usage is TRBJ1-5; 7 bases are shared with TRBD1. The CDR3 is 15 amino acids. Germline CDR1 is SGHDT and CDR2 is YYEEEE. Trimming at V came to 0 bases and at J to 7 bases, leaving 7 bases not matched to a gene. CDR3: CASSLADRVGQPQHF. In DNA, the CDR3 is TGTGCCAGCAGCTTGGCCGACAGGGTCGGCCAGCCCCAGCATTTT.

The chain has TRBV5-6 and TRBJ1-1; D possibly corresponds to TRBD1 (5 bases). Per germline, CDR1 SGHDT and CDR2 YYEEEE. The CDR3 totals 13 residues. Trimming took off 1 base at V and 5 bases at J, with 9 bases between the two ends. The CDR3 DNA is TGTGCCAGCAGCTTGACGGGGCGAACTGAAGCTTTCTTT. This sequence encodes CASSLTGRTEAFF. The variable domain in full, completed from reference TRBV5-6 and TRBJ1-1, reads DAGVTQSPTHLIKTRGQQVTLRCSPKSGHDTVSWYQQALGQGPQFIFQYYEEEERQRGNFPDRFSGHQFPNYSSELNVNALLLGDSALYLCASSLTGRTEAFFGQGTRLTVV.